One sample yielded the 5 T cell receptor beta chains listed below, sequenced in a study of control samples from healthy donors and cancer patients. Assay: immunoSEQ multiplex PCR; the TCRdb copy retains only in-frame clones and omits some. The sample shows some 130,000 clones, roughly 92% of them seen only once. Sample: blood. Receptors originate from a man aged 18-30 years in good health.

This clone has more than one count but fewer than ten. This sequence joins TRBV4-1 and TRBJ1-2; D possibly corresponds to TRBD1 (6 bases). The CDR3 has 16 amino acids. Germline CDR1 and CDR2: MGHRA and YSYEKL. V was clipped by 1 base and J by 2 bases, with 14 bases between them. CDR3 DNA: TGCGCCAGCAGCCAAGTCCCAACAGGGACGAACTATGGCTACACCTTC. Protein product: CASSQVPTGTNYGYTF.

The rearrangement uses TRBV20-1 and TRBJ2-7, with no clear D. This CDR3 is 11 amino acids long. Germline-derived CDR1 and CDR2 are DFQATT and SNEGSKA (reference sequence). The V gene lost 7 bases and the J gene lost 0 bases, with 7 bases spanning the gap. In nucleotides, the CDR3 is TGCAGTGTGGTATCCTCCTACGAGCAGTACTTC. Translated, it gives CSVVSSYEQYF.

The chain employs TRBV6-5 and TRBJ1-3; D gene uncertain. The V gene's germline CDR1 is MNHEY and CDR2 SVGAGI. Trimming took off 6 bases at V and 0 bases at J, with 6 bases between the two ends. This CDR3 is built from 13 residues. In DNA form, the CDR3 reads TGTGCCAGCAGGACAAGCTCTGGAAACACCATATATTTT. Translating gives CASRTSSGNTIYF.

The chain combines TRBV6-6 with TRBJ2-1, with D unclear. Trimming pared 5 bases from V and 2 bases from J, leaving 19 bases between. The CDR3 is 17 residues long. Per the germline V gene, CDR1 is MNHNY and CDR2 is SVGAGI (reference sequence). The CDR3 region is CASSPPIGEIPYNEQFF. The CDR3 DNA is TGTGCCAGCAGTCCTCCCATCGGTGAGATCCCCTACAATGAGCAGTTCTTC.

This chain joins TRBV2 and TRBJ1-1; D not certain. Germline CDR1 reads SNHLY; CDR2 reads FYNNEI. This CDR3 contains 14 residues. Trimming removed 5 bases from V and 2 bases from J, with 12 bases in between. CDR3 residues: CASSFEGANTEAFF. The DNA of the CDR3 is TGTGCCAGCAGTTTTGAAGGTGCCAACACTGAAGCTTTCTTT.